Each of the 9 T cell receptor beta chains below was sequenced from the same sample in a study of T cell responses to AZD1222 COVID-19 vaccine. The data were produced by immunoSEQ multiplex PCR, yet TCRdb's version contains in-frame clones alone and is incomplete. The sample has fewer than 200,000 clones, roughly 87% seen once; the top ten hold around 1%. The starting material was peripheral blood, obtained 28 days after the second AZD1222 dose. The receptors originated from an adult who received the AZD1222 COVID-19 vaccine.

This sequence joins TRBV5-5 and TRBJ1-4; D is possibly TRBD1 (5 bases). Germline values: CDR1 SGHKS, CDR2 YYEKEE (reference sequence). This CDR3 has 15 residues. V shed 0 bases and J shed 7 bases, with 13 bases lying between them. The CDR3 DNA follows: TGTGCCAGCAGCTTGGCCCCCGGGGGAAGTGAAAAACTGTTTTTT. It specifies CASSLAPGGSEKLFF. Looking up the rest from reference TRBV5-5 and TRBJ1-4 gives the full variable domain: DAGVTQSPTHLIKTRGQQVTLRCSPISGHKSVSWYQQVLGQGPQFIFQYYEKEERGRGNFPDRFSARQFPNYSSELNVNALLLGDSALYLCASSLAPGGSEKLFFGSGTQLSVL.

This clone was detected once. The chain links TRBV5-4 to TRBJ1-2, with 8 bases aligning to TRBD1. The germline CDR1 and CDR2 sequences are SGHNT and YYREEE (reference sequence). This CDR3 comprises 13 residues. J gave up 8 bases and V 4 bases, and 7 bases lay outside the gene matches. The CDR3 region is CASSAETGAGYTF. The CDR3 DNA follows: TGTGCCAGCAGCGCGGAGACAGGGGCGGGCTACACCTTC. The whole variable domain, filled in from reference TRBV5-4 and TRBJ1-2, reads ETGVTQSPTHLIKTRGQQVTLRCSSQSGHNTVSWYQQALGQGPQFIFQYYREEENGRGNFPPRFSGLQFPNYSSELNVNALELDDSALYLCASSAETGAGYTFGSGTRLTVV.

The rearrangement joins TRBV7-8 to TRBJ1-1; 8 bases agree with TRBD1. The CDR3 loop spans 12 amino acids. Germline-derived CDR1 and CDR2 are SGHVS and FQNEAQ. V lost 5 bases to trimming and J lost 10 bases; unmatched junction nucleotides: 6. CDR3 nucleotides: TGTGCCAGCAGCCCGGACAGGGTACGAGCTTTCTTT. This codes for CASSPDRVRAFF.

The V gene is TRBV10-1, the J gene TRBJ2-3, with D uncertain. V dropped 11 bases and J dropped 3 bases, with 6 bases sitting between them. The germline CDR1 and CDR2 sequences are WNHNN and SYGVQD (reference sequence). The CDR3 length is 10 residues. CDR3 sequence reads: CAPTTDTQYF. The DNA for the CDR3 is TGCGCCCCAACGACAGATACGCAGTATTTT.

The chain is built from TRBV2 and TRBJ2-7; TRBD1 matches 7 bases. This CDR3 comprises 15 residues. The V segment lost 7 bases and the J segment 5 bases; nucleotides outside the gene matches: 14. Germline values: CDR1 SNHLY, CDR2 FYNNEI. DNA of the CDR3: TGTGCCAGCACTCAAACCCGACAGGGTATCCACGAGCAGTACTTC. Its translation is CASTQTRQGIHEQYF.

This chain connects TRBV3-1 (or the pseudogene TRBV3-2) to TRBJ1-5; 8 bases agree with TRBD1. Unmatched junction bases numbered 14, after V lost 4 bases and J lost 6 bases. Per the germline V gene, CDR1 is LGHDT and CDR2 is YNNKEL (reference sequence). This CDR3 spans 17 amino acids. CDR3 DNA: TGTGCCAGCAGCCCGCGCCTCTCAGACAGGGGACGTCAGCCCCAGCATTTT. It is translated as CASSPRLSDRGRQPQHF.

This clone has a handful of counts. The chain couples TRBV19 to TRBJ1-3, with D perhaps matching TRBD1 (5 bases). The length of the CDR3 is 14 residues. V was cut by 7 bases and J by 0 bases, with 10 bases left in between. CDR1 LNHDA and CDR2 SQIVND come from the germline V gene (reference sequence). The CDR3 loop is CASTGTTSGNTIYF. CDR3 DNA sequence: TGTGCCAGTACCGGGACTACCTCTGGAAACACCATATATTTT.

In its sample, this clone was seen once. The V call is TRBV4-2, the J call TRBJ1-3; 9 positions agree with TRBD1. CDR1 is LGHNA and CDR2 is YNFKEQ in the germline V gene. V dropped 1 base and J dropped 2; count of bases not matched to a gene: 9. The CDR3 runs to 18 residues. The CDR3 protein is CASSQVWGQGDPGNTIYF. The CDR3 nucleotides read TGTGCCAGCAGCCAAGTCTGGGGACAGGGAGACCCTGGAAACACCATATATTTT.

J is TRBJ1-2 and V is TRBV27, with 9 bases fitting TRBD1. The germline V gene has CDR1 MNHEY and CDR2 SMNVEV (reference sequence). Trimming at V came to 4 bases and at J to 10 bases, leaving 10 bases not matched to a gene. The CDR3 length is 14 residues. The CDR3 DNA reads TGTGCCAGCAGTTCGTTGGGGACAGGGCTCTTCTACACCTTC. This sequence encodes CASSSLGTGLFYTF.